This TCR beta chain was sequenced for a study of shared clonotypes between healthy human individuals. Study as a whole: Three CD4 naive, three CD4 memory, two CD8 naive and one CD8 memory plate were used per donor.

As regards this clone: The antigen is not known.

Trimming cost V 6 bases and J 7 bases, with 15 bases left between them. CDR1 is SNHLY and CDR2 is FYNNEI in the germline V gene. The CDR3 runs to 13 residues. Sequencing used immunoSEQ multiplex PCR; TCRdb keeps in-frame clones, though not all of them. The data contain 850,000 to 1,200,000 clones, 70% to 80% of them singletons. General observations from the study: Richness estimates generally favored naive over memory subsets. The sharing of 4% to 5.5% of naive CD4 clonotypes was seen across a handful of donors.

The chain employs TRBV2 and TRBJ1-2; D unclear. This receptor was obtained from a man younger than 35 in good health. What was sequenced was memory CD4+ T cells sorted from blood. Subset in this sample: CD45RA-negative fraction. The CDR3 DNA reads as TGTGCCAGCAGAATCGCCGGGATCGGTGGCTACACCTTC. It translates to CASRIAGIGGYTF.